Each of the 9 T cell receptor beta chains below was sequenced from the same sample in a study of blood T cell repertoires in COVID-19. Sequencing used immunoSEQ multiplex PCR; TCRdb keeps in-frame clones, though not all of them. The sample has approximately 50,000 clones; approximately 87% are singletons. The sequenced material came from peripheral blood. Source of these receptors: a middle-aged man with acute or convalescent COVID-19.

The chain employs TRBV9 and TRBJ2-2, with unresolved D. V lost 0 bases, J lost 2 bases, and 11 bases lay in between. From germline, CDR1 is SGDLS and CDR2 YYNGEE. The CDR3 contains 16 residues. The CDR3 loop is CASSVGGAFNTGELFF. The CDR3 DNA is TGTGCCAGCAGCGTAGGAGGAGCTTTCAACACCGGGGAGCTGTTTTTT.

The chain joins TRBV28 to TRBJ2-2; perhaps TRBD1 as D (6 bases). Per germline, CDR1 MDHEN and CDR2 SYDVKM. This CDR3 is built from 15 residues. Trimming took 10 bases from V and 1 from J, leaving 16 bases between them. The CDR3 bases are TGTGCCACGCACGCAGGGGTCTGGAACACCGGGGAGCTGTTTTTT. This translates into CATHAGVWNTGELFF.

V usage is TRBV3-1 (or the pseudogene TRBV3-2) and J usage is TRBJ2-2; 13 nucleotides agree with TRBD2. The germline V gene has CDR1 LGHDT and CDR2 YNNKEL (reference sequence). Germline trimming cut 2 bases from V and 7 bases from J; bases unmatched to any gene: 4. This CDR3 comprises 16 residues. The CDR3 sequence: CASSQTGLAGIGELFF. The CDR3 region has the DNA TGTGCCAGCAGCCAAACGGGACTAGCGGGAATCGGGGAGCTGTTTTTT.

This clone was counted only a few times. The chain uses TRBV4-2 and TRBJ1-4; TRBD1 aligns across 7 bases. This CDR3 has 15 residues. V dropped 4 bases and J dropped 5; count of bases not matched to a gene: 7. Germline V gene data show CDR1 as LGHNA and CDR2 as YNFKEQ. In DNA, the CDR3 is TGTGCCAGCAGCCCCAATCGACAGGGAAATGAAAAACTGTTTTTT. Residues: CASSPNRQGNEKLFF.

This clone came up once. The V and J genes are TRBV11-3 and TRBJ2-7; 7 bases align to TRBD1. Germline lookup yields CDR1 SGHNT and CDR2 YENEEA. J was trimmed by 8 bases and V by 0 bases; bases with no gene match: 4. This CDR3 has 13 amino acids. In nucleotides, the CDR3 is TGTGCCAGCAGCTTAGACCAACAGGGGCAGCAGTACTTC. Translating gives CASSLDQQGQQYF.

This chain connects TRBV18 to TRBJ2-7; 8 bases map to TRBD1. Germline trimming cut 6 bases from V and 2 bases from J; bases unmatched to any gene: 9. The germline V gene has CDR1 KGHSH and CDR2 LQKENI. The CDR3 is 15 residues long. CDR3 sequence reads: CASSPQGAIPYEQYF. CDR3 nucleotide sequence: TGTGCCAGCTCGCCTCAGGGGGCGATCCCCTACGAGCAGTACTTC.

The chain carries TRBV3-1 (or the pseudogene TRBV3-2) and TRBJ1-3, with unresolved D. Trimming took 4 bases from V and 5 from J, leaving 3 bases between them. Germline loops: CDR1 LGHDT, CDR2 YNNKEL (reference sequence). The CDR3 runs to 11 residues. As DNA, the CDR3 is TGTGCCAGCAGCCTCAGAAACACCATATATTTT. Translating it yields CASSLRNTIYF.

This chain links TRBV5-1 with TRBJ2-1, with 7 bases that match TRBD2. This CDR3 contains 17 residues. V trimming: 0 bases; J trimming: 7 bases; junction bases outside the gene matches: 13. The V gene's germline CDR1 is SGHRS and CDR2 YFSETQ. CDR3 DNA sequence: TGCGCCAGCAGCTTGGGACCGCATCCGGGACTACAAAATGAGCAGTTCTTC. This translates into CASSLGPHPGLQNEQFF.

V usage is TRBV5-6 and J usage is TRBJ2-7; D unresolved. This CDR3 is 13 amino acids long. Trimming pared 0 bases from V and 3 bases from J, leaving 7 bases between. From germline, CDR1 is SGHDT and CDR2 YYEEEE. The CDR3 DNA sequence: TGTGCCAGCAGCTTGGGGAGCTACTACGAGCAGTACTTC. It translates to CASSLGSYYEQYF.